This TCR beta chain comes out of a study of metastatic and nonmetastatic thyroid tumors. Looking at the study overall: Malignant thyroid and benign thyroid patients provided blood and tumor or nodule tissue whose repertoires were compared. Whole-study results and caveats: In both blood and tumor samples, TCR beta diversity was reported significantly higher for malignant than benign nodules.

This clone was recorded many times. Its antigen is still unknown. Patients had received no treatment of any kind before thyroid surgery. Germline V CDR1 and CDR2: SEHNR, FQNEAQ (reference sequence). There are 14 residues in the CDR3. V gave up 8 bases and J gave up 6 bases, with 19 bases separating them. TCRdb re-called the PCR reads via MiXCR. The data contain under 6,500 clones, around 24% of them singletons. This TCR was sampled from a female donor with papillary thyroid cancer or a benign thyroid nodule (not recorded which). Some clones in this sample may be carry-over from other donors' samples. Sequenced input: adjacent normal tissue. This chain links TRBV7-9 with TRBJ2-5; TRBD1 might be the D (6 bases). The CDR3 coding sequence is TGTGCCAGCGGCTACAACCAGGGGACGAAGACCCAGTACTTC. This translates into CASGYNQGTKTQYF.